This entry concerns a single T cell receptor beta chain. Its specificity is not known. The sample originates from a study of cytomegalovirus exposure and HLA in healthy donors. Study details: Some 85 million unique TCRs, all from HLA-typed donors, were included in an early release of the data. Study outcomes and limitations: Cytomegalovirus status was reportedly diagnosed by the classifier with high sensitivity and specificity. Immune exposure information available was restricted to CMV serostatus. A later analysis, which compared TCR beta chains of equal frequency, found the HLA-associated ones more clonally expanded.

The CDR3 extends over 16 amino acids. Trimming cost V 4 bases and J 2 bases; bases outside gene matches: 8. CDR1 and CDR2 from the germline V gene are SGDLS and YYNGEE. The PCR had 60 Vbeta and 13 Jbeta primers. The method was immunoSEQ multiplex PCR; TCRdb's version includes in-frame clones alone and lacks a portion of them. This table holds some 140,000 clones, approximately 85% found once. The chain employs TRBV9 and TRBJ2-7, with TRBD2 matching over 11 bases. The material sequenced was PBMCs. The sequence was collected from a young woman in good health and CMV-seropositive. The CDR3 DNA reads TGTGCCAGCAGCCCGGGCATAGCGGGAGGGGCCTACGAGCAGTACTTC. It translates to CASSPGIAGGAYEQYF.